This T cell receptor (beta chain) was identified in a study of early T cells in non-severe SARS-CoV-2 infection. Overall study results and limits: Clonotype matching in VDJdb favored anti-spike CD8 responses and did not capture private and CD4 specificities.

The TCR library protocol attached unique molecular identifiers to the individual cDNA molecules. TCRdb analysed the 5' RACE reads with MiXCR anew, one entry per CDR3 protein. The table lists roughly 28,000 distinct CDR3 sequences, roughly 4.2% of them singletons, with approximately 4.4% in the top ten. Losses at the gene ends were 3 bases for V and 4 bases for J; bases not matched to a gene: 12. Germline CDR1 SGHAT, CDR2 FQNNGV. The CDR3 is made up of 18 amino acids. This clonotype has ten or more counts. Antigen unknown. The sequence was obtained from an adult who was a healthcare worker with PCR-confirmed SARS-CoV-2 infection or an uninfected control (not recorded which). The gene calls are TRBV11-2 and TRBJ2-1; the match to TRBD2 covers 10 bases. Material for sequencing was whole blood. The CDR3 nucleotides read TGTGCCAGCAGCTTCAGCGGGAGGGCCGGTTTGGCGTACAATGAGCAGTTCTTC. Protein product: CASSFSGRAGLAYNEQFF.